This T cell receptor beta chain was sequenced for a study of T cells after somatic rescue of genetic block. Germline V CDR1 and CDR2: LNHDA, SQIVND (reference sequence). V was pared by 3 bases and J by 0 bases, with 18 bases between. The CDR3 spans 18 residues. The assay was immunoSEQ multiplex PCR, and TCRdb's table has in-frame clones only and misses some. The sample contains 60,000 to 75,000 clones, 92% of which appear only once. The chain links TRBV19 to TRBJ2-1; D possibly corresponds to TRBD2 (6 bases). The sequenced material came from peripheral blood mononuclear cells (PBMCs). This receptor was identified in a man between 40 and 49 years old. Written as DNA, the CDR3 is TGTGCCAGTAGTATCCAGGTCGGCGGGGCCTCCTCCTACAATGAGCAGTTCTTC. Its translation: CASSIQVGGASSYNEQFF.